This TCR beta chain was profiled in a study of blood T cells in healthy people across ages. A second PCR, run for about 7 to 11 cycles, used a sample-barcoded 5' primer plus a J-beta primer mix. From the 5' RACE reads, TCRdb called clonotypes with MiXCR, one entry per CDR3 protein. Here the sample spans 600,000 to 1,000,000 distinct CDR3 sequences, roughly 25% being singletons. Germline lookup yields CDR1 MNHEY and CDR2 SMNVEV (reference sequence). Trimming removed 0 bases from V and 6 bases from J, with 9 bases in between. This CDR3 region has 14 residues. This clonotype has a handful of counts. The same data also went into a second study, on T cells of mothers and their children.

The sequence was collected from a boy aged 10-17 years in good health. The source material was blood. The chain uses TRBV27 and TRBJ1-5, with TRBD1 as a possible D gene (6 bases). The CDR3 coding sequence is TGTGCCAGCAGTTTATCGACAGGACGTCAGCCCCAGCATTTT. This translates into CASSLSTGRQPQHF.